At least ten counts were recorded for the clone carrying this TCR beta chain. Its antigen is not known. The record originates from a study of regulatory T cells in long-lasting Graves disease. Overall study context: Persistent Graves' disease meant over 5 years of antithyroid drugs with positive TSH receptor antibodies. Study-level findings and limits: Since the sample size was small, accuracy may have been reduced. Shared public clonotypes totalled fewer than 3,000 in persistent patients, compared with about 990 in new patients.

The germline V gene encodes CDR1 MDHEN and CDR2 SYDVKM. The V gene lost 6 bases and the J gene lost 6 bases, with 12 bases spanning the gap. The CDR3 totals 12 residues. With iRepertoire HTBI primers and Arm-PCR of CDR3 regions, TCR beta libraries were built. TCRdb fed the multiplex PCR reads into MiXCR, producing one record per CDR3 protein. This sample has approximately 470,000 distinct CDR3 sequences, with around 20% found just once. This sample's time point: persistent/refractory GD, antithyroid drugs over 5 years with positive TRAb. Extracted RNA from PBMCs served as the source of the TCR library.

This TCR came from a female donor with Graves disease. V is TRBV28 and J is TRBJ2-7; D not resolved. The sequencing here drew on peripheral blood mononuclear cells (PBMCs), taken when the disease was refractory, from a patient treated with antithyroid drugs. The CDR3 protein is CASSSGYIEQYF. The CDR3 DNA reads as TGTGCCAGCAGCAGTGGGTACATCGAGCAGTACTTC.